This is a list of T cell receptor beta chains from one sample in a study of cytomegalovirus exposure and HLA in healthy donors. Assay: immunoSEQ multiplex PCR; the TCRdb copy retains only in-frame clones and omits some. The data contain roughly 110,000 clones, around 70% of them singletons. Sequenced: PBMCs. The receptors come from a boy between 10 and 17 years old in good health and CMV-seronegative. Each CDR3 is given without its conserved first and last residue. The order of the fields is clone size, V gene, J gene, D gene, CDR3 protein. A D gene is named only where the DNA matches it firmly. Rows may omit the clone size; those that give it use once, few, many or a size class.

>-|TRBV28|TRBJ2-5|TRBD1
ASTTGGAETQY
>few|TRBV7-6|TRBJ1-1|-
ASSLGAKNTEAF
>-|TRBV6-5|TRBJ1-6|-
ASSYSVEPYNSPLH
>-|TRBV20-1|TRBJ2-1|-
SASLELEQF
>few|TRBV5-6|-|-
ASSFDSRTGYEQY
>many|TRBV7-3|TRBJ2-1|-
ASSLSIEQF
>-|TRBV9|TRBJ1-1|-
ASSPGGTMNTEAF
>-|TRBV14|TRBJ2-3|TRBD2
ASSRETSGGVTDTQY
>-|TRBV7-9|TRBJ2-1|-
ASSLAGGADYNEQF
>few|TRBV5-5|TRBJ1-3|-
ASSLAAGGASGNTIY
>once|TRBV6-5|TRBJ1-2|-
ASRRQGGRYT
>-|TRBV5-1|TRBJ2-1|-
ASSLAGTSSYNEQF
>-|TRBV5-1|TRBJ2-7|-
ASSLGANTYEQY
>-|TRBV28|TRBJ1-1|TRBD1
ASSRDRGMNTEAF
>-|TRBV5-1|TRBJ1-5|-
ASSLDGSSNQPQH
>-|TRBV19|TRBJ2-1|TRBD2
ASTRDYRYNEQF
>-|TRBV10-3|TRBJ1-1|-
AISESRQSAEAF
>-|TRBV7-8|TRBJ2-5|-
ASSTDSSETQY
>-|TRBV7-9|TRBJ2-7|-
ASSIDSYEQY
>few|TRBV5-6|TRBJ1-5|-
ASSFSGDSNQPQH
>-|TRBV4-1|TRBJ1-5|TRBD1
ASSWTGALGNQPQH
>-|TRBV7-9|TRBJ2-1|TRBD2
ASSLTSGRLGNEQF
>-|TRBV7-9|TRBJ2-3|-
ASSLGLTDVNTQY
>few|TRBV2|TRBJ2-5|TRBD1
ASSEKPGQGAETQY
>-|TRBV6-1|TRBJ1-5|-
ASTSSQPQH
>-|TRBV25-1|TRBJ1-1|-
ASCPAGSNTEAF
>-|TRBV6-5|TRBJ1-2|TRBD1
ASSSPGTADYGYT
>-|TRBV28|TRBJ1-1|-
ASSLGGGGTEAF
>few|TRBV28|TRBJ1-3|-
ASTTPGAGNTIY
>-|TRBV11-3|TRBJ2-7|TRBD1
ASSPQQGMREQY
>few|TRBV4-1|TRBJ2-1|TRBD2
ASSPQAGGRYNEQF
>-|TRBV5-6|TRBJ1-2|TRBD1
ASSLRTGQIYGYT
>-|TRBV28|TRBJ1-5|-
ASITSGGTGNQPQH
>-|TRBV7-8|TRBJ2-2|TRBD2
ASSPRERGNTGELF
>-|TRBV10-3|TRBJ2-1|TRBD2
ATRAGGPQGEQF
>-|TRBV13|TRBJ2-7|-
ASSQQISYEQY
>-|TRBV2|TRBJ1-5|-
ASSEVGHNQPQH
>-|TRBV2|TRBJ1-2|-
ASSDRIDYGYT
>-|TRBV2|TRBJ2-7|-
ASIGSYEQY
>-|TRBV30|TRBJ1-6|-
AWSVIRGRNSPLH
>-|TRBV19|TRBJ1-2|-
ASSTGTLNYGYT
>-|TRBV29-1|TRBJ2-1|TRBD2
SGKSSGGQF
>few|TRBV15|TRBJ2-7|-
ATSSQGGSYEQY
>-|TRBV5-4|TRBJ2-7|-
ASSLGLNYEQY
>-|TRBV28|TRBJ1-5|TRBD1
ASSQQGVSYQPQH
>-|TRBV18|TRBJ1-1|-
ASSPQGMNTEAF
>-|TRBV28|TRBJ2-7|-
ASSFPSDLSSYEQY
>-|TRBV6-5|TRBJ2-3|-
ASSYSDTNTDTQY
>-|TRBV7-9|TRBJ1-4|-
ASSFESLSELF
>few|TRBV6-6|TRBJ1-1|-
ASQAQVNTEAF
>few|TRBV25-1|TRBJ2-1|TRBD2
ASSESTGGGSQF
>-|TRBV7-3|TRBJ2-1|-
ASSLTRVGYNEQF
>-|TRBV5-1|TRBJ2-7|-
ASSLAPQIYEQY
>-|TRBV19|TRBJ1-4|-
ASTNAGGKLF
>-|TRBV6-4|TRBJ1-1|TRBD1
ASSGPKDRADIEAF
>-|TRBV5-4|TRBJ1-1|TRBD1
ASSSKDRGRTEAF
>few|TRBV4-1|TRBJ1-1|-
ASRGLGGVGTEAF